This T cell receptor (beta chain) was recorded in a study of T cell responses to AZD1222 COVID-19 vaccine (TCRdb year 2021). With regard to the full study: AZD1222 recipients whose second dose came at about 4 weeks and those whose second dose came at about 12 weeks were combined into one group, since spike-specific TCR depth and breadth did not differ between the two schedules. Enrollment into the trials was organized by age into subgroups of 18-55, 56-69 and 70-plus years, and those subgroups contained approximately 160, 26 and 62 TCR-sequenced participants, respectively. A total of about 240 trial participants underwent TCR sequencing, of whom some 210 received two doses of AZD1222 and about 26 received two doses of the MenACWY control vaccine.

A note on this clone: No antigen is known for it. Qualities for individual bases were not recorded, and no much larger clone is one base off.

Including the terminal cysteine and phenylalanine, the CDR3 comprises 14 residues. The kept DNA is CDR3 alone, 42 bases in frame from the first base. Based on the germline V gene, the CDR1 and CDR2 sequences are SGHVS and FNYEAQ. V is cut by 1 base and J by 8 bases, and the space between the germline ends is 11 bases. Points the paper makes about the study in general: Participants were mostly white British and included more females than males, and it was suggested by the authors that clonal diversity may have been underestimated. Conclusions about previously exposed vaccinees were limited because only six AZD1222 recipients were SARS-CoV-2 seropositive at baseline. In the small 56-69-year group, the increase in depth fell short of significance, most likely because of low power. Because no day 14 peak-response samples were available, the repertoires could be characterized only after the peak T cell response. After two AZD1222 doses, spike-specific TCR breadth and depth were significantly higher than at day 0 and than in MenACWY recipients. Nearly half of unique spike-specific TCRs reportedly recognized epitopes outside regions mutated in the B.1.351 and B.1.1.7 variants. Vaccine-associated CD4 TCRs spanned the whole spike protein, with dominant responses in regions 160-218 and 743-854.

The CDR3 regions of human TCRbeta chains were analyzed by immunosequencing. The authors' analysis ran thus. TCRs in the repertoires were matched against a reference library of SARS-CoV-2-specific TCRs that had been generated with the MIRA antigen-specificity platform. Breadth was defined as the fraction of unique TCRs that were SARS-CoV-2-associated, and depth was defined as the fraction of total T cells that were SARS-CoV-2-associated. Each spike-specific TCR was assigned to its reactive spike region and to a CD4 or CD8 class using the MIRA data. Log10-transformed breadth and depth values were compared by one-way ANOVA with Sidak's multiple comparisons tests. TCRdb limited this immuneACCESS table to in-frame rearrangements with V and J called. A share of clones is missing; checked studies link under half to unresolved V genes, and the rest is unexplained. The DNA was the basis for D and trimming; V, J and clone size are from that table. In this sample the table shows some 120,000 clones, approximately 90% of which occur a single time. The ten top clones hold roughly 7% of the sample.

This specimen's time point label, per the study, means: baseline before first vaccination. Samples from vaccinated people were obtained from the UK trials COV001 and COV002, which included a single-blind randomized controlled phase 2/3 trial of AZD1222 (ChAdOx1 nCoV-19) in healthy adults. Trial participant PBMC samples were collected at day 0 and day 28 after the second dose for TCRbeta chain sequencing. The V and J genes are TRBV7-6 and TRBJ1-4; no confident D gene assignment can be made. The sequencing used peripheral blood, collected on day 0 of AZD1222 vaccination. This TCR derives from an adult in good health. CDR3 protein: CASSLGSMQEKLFF. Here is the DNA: TGTGCCAGCAGCTTAGGGAGCATGCAGGAAAAACTGTTTTTT. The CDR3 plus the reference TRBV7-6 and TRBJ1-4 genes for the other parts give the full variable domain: GAGVSQSPRYKVTKRGQDVALRCDPISGHVSLYWYRQALGQGPEFLTYFNYEAQQDKSGLPNDRFSAERPEGSISTLTIQRTEQRDSAMYRCASSLGSMQEKLFFGSGTQLSVL.